One TCR beta chain is described in this entry. The antigen is unknown. This entry comes from a study of shared clonotypes between healthy human individuals. Points from the study as a whole: Large sequencing depth failed to make sorted-subset sequencing complete, rarefaction showed. The study found roughly 5.3% of naive CD4 clonotypes shared across a few donors.

In replicate PCRs of sorted subsets, roughly 200 ng DNA, tens of thousands of T cell genomes, was used. The method was immunoSEQ multiplex PCR; TCRdb's version includes in-frame clones alone and lacks a portion of them. The table includes 2 million to 2.5 million clones, 80% to 95% detected once. Recent acute infections and vaccinations were absent in the healthy HIV-negative adult donors. Germline V lookup: CDR1 SGHNT, CDR2 YYREEE (reference sequence). This CDR3 region has 15 residues. Trimming removed 0 bases at V and 3 bases at J, with 9 bases between. This clonotype originated in a man aged 18 to 29 in good health. Some clones in this sample may be carry-over from other donors' samples. Material for sequencing was naive CD4+ T cells from PBMCs. As for subset: CD45RA+ positively selected. The V gene is TRBV5-4, the J gene TRBJ2-2; tentative D call: TRBD1 (6 bases). The CDR3, as DNA: TGTGCCAGCAGCTTGGTCAGGGGAGACACCGGGGAGCTGTTTTTT. Its protein is CASSLVRGDTGELFF.